Listed below are T cell receptor beta chains from one sample, sequenced in a study of CD8 T cells in Susac syndrome. TCRdb recomputed calls from the immunoSEQ multiplex PCR reads with MiXCR, one row per CDR3 protein. The table has approximately 180,000 distinct CDR3 sequences, roughly 92% seen once. Material for sequencing was CD4+ T cells from PBMCs. The receptors were gathered from a human donor with multiple sclerosis. CDR3s include the opening cysteine and the closing phenylalanine or tryptophan. Fields, in order: CDR3 length, V gene, J gene, CDR3 protein.

13	TRBV12-3/TRBV12-4	TRBJ2-6	CASSQSGANVLTF
15	TRBV6-2/TRBV6-3	TRBJ2-2	CASRFTGTNTGELFF
14	TRBV14	TRBJ2-4	CASSPAGQKNIQYF
13	TRBV9	TRBJ1-1	CASSVSTNTEAFF
15	TRBV6-5	TRBJ2-5	CASSRTGGFGKTQYF
16	TRBV6-6	TRBJ2-6	CASRPGLASGANVLTF
13	TRBV5-1	TRBJ1-1	CASSSTIRAEAFF
12	TRBV28	TRBJ1-1	CASSSTVTEAFF
14	TRBV5-1	TRBJ2-6	CASSFGSGANVLTF
12	TRBV19	TRBJ2-1	CASRSSYNEQFF
13	TRBV28	TRBJ2-7	CASSRQGRDEQYF
16	TRBV3-1	TRBJ2-1	CASRAPGHRSYNEQFF
12	TRBV29-1	TRBJ2-2	CSADRDSGELFF
14	TRBV9	TRBJ1-1	CASSPLSGNTEAFF
17	TRBV19	TRBJ1-5	CASSIAGQGYSNQPQHF